This TCR beta chain was identified during a study of blood T cell repertoires in COVID-19. Turning to the study itself: The origin of the acute and convalescent COVID-19 samples was the United States, Italy and Spain. PBMCs, B-cell-depleted T cells, or T cells were the source of the cDNA or gDNA that made up the material.

Data came from immunoSEQ multiplex PCR; TCRdb stores just in-frame clones and leaves some out. The sample consists of some 500,000 clones, around nine tenths of them appearing once. The TCR comes from a woman between 50 and 59 years old with COVID-19, enrolled during active disease. Sequencing was performed on peripheral blood.

CDR3 nucleotide sequence: TGCGCCAGCAGCTTGAGTGAGGGAGGGGTTACGGGAAAACTGTTTTTT. Protein product: CASSLSEGGVTGKLFF. The gene calls are TRBV5-1 and TRBJ1-4; maybe TRBD1 (5 bases). The ends were cut back, 1 base at V and 10 bases at J, with 20 bases in the middle. The V gene's germline CDR1 is SGHRS and CDR2 YFSETQ. The CDR3 length is 16 residues.